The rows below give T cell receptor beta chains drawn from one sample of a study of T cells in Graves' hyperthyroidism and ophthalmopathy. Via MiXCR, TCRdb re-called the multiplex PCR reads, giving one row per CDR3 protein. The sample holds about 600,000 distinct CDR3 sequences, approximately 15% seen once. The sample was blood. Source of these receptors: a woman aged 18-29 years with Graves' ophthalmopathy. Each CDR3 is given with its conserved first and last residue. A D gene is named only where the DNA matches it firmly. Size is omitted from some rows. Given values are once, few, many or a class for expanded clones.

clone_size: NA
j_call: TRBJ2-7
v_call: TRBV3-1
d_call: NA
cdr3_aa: CASSGRLGGQYF
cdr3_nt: TGTGCCAGCAGCGGAAGGCTGGGGGGGCAGTACTTC

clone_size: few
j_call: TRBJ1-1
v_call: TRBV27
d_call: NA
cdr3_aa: CASSPHSLNTEAFF
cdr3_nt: TGTGCCAGCAGTCCCCACAGTTTGAACACTGAAGCTTTCTTT

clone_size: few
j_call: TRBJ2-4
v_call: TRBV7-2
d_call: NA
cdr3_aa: CASSFGQGSHTGKNIQYF
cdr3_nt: TGTGCCAGCAGCTTCGGTCAGGGAAGTCACACAGGCAAAAACATTCAGTACTTC

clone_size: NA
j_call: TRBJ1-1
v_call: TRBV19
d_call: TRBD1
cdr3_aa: CASSMDGTVTEAFF
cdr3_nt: TGTGCCAGTAGTATGGATGGGACAGTCACTGAAGCTTTCTTT

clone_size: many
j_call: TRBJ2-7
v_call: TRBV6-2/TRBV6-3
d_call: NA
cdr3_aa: CASRISDIYEQYF
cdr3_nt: TGTGCCAGCAGGATTTCCGACATCTACGAGCAGTACTTC

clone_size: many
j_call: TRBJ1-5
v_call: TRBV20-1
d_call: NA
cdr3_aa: CSARAFEDQPQHF
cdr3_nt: TGCAGTGCTAGGGCTTTTGAGGATCAGCCCCAGCATTTT

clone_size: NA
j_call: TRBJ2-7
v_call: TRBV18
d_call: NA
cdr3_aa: CASSPRNGYEQYF
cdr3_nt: TGTGCCAGCTCACCCCGGAACGGCTACGAGCAGTACTTC

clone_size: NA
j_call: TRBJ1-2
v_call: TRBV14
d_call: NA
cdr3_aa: CASSQEKVHGYGYTF
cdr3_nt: TGTGCCAGCAGCCAAGAGAAAGTCCATGGGTATGGCTACACCTTC

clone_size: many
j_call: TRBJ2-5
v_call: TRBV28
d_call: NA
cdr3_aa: CASSFGGTAPGTQYF
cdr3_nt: TGTGCCAGCAGTTTCGGGGGGACAGCTCCGGGGACCCAGTACTTC

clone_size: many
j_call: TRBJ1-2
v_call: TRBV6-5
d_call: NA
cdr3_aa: CASSSSTVYGYTF
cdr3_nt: TGTGCCAGCAGTTCTTCTACCGTCTATGGCTACACCTTC

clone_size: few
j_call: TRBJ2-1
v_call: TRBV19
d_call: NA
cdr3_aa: CASRFTPGSNEQFF
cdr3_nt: TGTGCCAGTAGATTTACACCGGGTTCTAATGAGCAGTTCTTC

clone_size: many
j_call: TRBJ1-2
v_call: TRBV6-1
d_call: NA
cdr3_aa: CASTPRGFYGYTF
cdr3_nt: TGTGCCAGCACCCCCCGGGGGTTCTATGGCTACACCTTC

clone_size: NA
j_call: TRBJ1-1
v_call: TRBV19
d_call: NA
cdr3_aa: CASRGQLVTEAFF
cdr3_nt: TGTGCCAGCCGTGGACAGTTGGTCACTGAAGCTTTCTTT

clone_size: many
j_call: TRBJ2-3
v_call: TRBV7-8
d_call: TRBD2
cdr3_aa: CASSPLADGTDTQYF
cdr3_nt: TGTGCCAGCAGCCCACTAGCGGATGGGACAGATACGCAGTATTTT

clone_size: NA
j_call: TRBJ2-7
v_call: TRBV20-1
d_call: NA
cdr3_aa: CSAMGEYEQYF
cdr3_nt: TGCAGTGCTATGGGGGAGTACGAGCAGTACTTC

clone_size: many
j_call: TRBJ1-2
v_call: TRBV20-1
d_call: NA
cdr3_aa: CSAKPGGANGYTF
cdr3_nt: TGCAGTGCAAAGCCCGGGGGCGCGAATGGCTACACCTTC

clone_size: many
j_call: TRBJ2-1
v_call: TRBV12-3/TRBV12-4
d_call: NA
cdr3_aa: CASSRPDGNNEQFF
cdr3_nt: TGTGCCAGCAGTCGTCCGGACGGCAACAATGAGCAGTTCTTC

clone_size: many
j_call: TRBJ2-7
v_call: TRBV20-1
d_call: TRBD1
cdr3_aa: CSALSRDRGRDDYEQYF
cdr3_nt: TGCAGTGCCCTCTCCCGGGACAGGGGGCGCGACGACTACGAGCAGTACTTC

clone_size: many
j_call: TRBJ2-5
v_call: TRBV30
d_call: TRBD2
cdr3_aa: CAWSVSGRGLETQYF
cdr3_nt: TGTGCCTGGAGTGTATCAGGGAGGGGCTTGGAGACCCAGTACTTC

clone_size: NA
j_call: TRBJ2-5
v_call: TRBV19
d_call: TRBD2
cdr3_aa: CASRLVSGRVGETQYF
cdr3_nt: TGTGCCAGTAGATTGGTTAGCGGGAGGGTTGGAGAGACCCAGTACTTC

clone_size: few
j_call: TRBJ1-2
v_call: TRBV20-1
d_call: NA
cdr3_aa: CSARHVPNYGYTF
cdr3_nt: TGCAGTGCTAGACACGTACCTAACTATGGCTACACCTTC

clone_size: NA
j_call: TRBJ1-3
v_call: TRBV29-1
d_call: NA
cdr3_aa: CSVEDLGRDSGNTIYF
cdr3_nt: TGCAGCGTTGAAGATCTCGGCAGGGACTCTGGAAACACCATATATTTT

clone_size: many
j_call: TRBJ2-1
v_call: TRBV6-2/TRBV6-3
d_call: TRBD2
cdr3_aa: CASRYSGKGGEQFF
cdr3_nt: TGTGCCAGCAGGTACAGCGGGAAGGGCGGTGAGCAGTTCTTC

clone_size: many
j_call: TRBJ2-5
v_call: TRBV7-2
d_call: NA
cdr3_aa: CASSLNSGKETQYF
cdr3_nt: TGTGCCAGCAGCTTAAATTCAGGGAAGGAGACCCAGTACTTC

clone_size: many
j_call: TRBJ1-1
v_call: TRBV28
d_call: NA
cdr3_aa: CASSPDGLNTEAFF
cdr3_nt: TGTGCCAGCAGTCCCGACGGGTTGAACACTGAAGCTTTCTTT

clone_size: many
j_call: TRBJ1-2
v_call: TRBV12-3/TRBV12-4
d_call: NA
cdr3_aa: CATQGDGYTF
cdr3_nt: TGTGCCACCCAGGGTGACGGCTACACCTTC

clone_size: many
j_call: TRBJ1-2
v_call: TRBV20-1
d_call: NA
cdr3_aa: CSAREPLNGYTF
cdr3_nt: TGCAGTGCTAGAGAACCCCTAAATGGCTACACCTTC

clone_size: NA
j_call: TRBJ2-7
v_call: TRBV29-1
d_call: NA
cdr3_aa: CTPTTVSFDYEQYF
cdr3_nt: TGCACCCCCACGACAGTTAGTTTTGACTACGAGCAGTACTTC

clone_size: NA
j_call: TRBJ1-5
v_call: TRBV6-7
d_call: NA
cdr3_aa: CASSDSIGQGSNQPQHF
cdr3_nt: TGTGCCAGCAGTGACTCGATTGGCCAGGGGAGCAATCAGCCCCAGCATTTT

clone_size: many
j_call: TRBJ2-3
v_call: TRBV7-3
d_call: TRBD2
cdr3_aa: CASSSGLARGTDTQYF
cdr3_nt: TGTGCCAGCAGCTCCGGACTAGCTCGGGGGACAGATACGCAGTATTTT

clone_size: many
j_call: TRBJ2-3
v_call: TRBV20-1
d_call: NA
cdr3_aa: CSARDGDGDGPTDTQYF
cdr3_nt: TGCAGTGCTAGAGATGGAGACGGGGACGGGCCCACAGATACGCAGTATTTT

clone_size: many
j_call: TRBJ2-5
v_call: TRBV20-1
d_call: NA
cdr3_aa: CSARGPSSGGYQETQYF
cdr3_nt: TGCAGTGCTAGAGGACCTTCTTCCGGGGGATACCAAGAGACCCAGTACTTC

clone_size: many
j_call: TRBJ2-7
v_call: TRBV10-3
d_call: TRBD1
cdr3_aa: CAISGPTGAITERRYEQYF
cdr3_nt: TGTGCCATCAGTGGGCCGACAGGGGCCATAACGGAGCGGCGCTACGAGCAGTACTTC

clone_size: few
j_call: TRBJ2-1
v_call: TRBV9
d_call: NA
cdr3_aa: CASSPRRFRENEQFF
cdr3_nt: TGTGCCAGCAGCCCGAGGAGGTTCCGGGAGAATGAGCAGTTCTTC

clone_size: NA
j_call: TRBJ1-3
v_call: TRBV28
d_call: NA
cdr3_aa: CASSFGRGKGNTIYF
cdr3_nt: TGTGCCAGCAGTTTTGGGAGGGGTAAGGGAAACACCATATATTTT

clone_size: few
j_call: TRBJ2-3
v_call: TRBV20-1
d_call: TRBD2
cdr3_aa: CSARGGTDTQYF
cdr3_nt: TGCAGTGCCCGGGGAGGGACAGATACGCAGTATTTT

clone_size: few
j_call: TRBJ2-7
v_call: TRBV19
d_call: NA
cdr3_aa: CASSIDPGFEQYF
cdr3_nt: TGTGCCAGTAGTATCGACCCCGGTTTCGAGCAGTACTTC

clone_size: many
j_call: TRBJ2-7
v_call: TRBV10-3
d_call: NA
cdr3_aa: CAISESGRGHYEQYF
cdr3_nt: TGTGCCATCAGTGAGTCGGGACGGGGCCACTACGAGCAGTACTTC

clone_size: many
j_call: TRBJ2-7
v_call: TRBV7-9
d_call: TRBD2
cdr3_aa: CASSPTPAGGWHEQYF
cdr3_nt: TGTGCCAGCAGCCCGACCCCAGCGGGAGGGTGGCACGAGCAGTACTTC

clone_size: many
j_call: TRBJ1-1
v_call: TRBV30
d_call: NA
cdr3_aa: CAPSEGNTEAFF
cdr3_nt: TGTGCCCCCTCTGAGGGAAACACTGAAGCTTTCTTT

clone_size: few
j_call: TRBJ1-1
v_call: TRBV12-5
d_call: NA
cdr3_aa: CASGTQGTTEAFF
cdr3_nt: TGTGCTAGTGGAACCCAGGGGACCACTGAAGCTTTCTTT

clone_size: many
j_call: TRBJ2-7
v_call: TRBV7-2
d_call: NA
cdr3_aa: CASSSQGLSSHEQYF
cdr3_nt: TGTGCCAGCAGCTCACAGGGCTTGTCATCCCACGAGCAGTACTTC

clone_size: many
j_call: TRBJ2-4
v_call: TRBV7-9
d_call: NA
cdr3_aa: CASSTYGPTGSNIQYF
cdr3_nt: TGTGCCAGCAGCACTTACGGACCCACAGGGTCGAACATTCAGTACTTC

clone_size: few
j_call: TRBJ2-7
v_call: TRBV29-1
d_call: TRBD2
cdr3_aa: CSVSYSGSSYEQYF
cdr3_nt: TGCAGCGTATCTTATAGCGGGAGTTCCTACGAGCAGTACTTC

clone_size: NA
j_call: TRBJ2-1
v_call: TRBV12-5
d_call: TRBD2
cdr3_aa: CASGLPNRVVFGGRGYNEQFF
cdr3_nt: TGTGCTAGTGGTTTGCCAAACCGGGTCGTTTTTGGCGGGAGAGGGTACAATGAGCAGTTCTTC

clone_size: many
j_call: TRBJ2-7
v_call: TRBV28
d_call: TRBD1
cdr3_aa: CASSARTGPSYEQYF
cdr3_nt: TGTGCCAGCAGTGCTAGGACAGGGCCCTCCTACGAGCAGTACTTC

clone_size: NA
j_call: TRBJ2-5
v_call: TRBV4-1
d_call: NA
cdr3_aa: CASSQEGWAEETQYF
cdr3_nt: TGCGCCAGCAGCCAAGAAGGATGGGCCGAGGAGACCCAGTACTTC

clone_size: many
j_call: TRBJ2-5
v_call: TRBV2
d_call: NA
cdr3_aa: CASSRAGTGLGKQETQYF
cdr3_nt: TGTGCCAGCAGCCGAGCGGGGACAGGCTTAGGAAAACAAGAGACCCAGTACTTC

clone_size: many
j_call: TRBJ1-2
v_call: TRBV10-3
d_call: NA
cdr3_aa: CAITSTGNYGYTF
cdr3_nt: TGTGCCATCACCTCCACCGGGAACTATGGCTACACCTTC

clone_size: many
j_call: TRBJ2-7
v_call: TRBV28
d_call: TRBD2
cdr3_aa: CASRKGTSGREQYF
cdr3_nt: TGTGCCAGCAGGAAAGGGACTAGCGGGCGCGAGCAGTACTTC

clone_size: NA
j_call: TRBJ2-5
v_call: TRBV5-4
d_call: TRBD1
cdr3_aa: CASSFDREETQYF
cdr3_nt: TGTGCCAGCAGCTTCGACAGGGAAGAGACCCAGTACTTC

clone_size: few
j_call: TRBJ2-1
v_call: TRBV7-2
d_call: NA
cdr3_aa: CASSLSVASGNEQFF
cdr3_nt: TGTGCCAGCAGCCTTAGCGTGGCTTCCGGCAATGAGCAGTTCTTC

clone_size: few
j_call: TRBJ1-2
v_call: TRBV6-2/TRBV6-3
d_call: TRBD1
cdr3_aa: CASSYVGQNYGYTF
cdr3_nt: TGTGCCAGCAGTTACGTGGGACAGAACTATGGCTACACCTTC

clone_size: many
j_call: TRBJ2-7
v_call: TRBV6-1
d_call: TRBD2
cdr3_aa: CASSVFRTRLAGYEQYF
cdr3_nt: TGTGCCAGCAGTGTTTTTAGGACGAGACTAGCGGGGTACGAGCAGTACTTC

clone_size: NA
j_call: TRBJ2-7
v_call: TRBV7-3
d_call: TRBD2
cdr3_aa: CASSATGLALNEQYF
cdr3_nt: TGTGCCAGCAGCGCGACCGGACTAGCGCTAAACGAGCAGTACTTC

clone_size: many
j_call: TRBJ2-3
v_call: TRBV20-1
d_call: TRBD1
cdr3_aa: CSAKGQGADTQYF
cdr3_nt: TGCAGTGCTAAAGGACAGGGGGCGGATACGCAGTATTTT

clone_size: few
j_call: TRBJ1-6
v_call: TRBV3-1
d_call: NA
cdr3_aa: CASSQVRDGNSPLHF
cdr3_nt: TGTGCCAGCAGCCAAGTAAGGGACGGTAATTCACCCCTCCACTTT

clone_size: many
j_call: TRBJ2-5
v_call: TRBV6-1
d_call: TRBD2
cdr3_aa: CASRGRAEETQYF
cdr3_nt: TGTGCCAGCAGGGGGAGGGCGGAGGAGACCCAGTACTTC

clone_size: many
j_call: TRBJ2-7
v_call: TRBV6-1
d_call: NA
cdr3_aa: CASSEALRGFGVINEQYF
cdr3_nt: TGTGCCAGCAGTGAAGCGCTTCGGGGCTTTGGGGTGATCAACGAGCAGTACTTC

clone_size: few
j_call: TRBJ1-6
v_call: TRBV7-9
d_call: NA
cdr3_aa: CASSHRGLLDSPLHF
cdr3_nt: TGTGCCAGCAGCCATAGGGGACTTCTCGATTCACCCCTCCACTTT